One and the same sample provided the 11 T cell receptor beta chains below, sequenced in a study of neurological immune-mediated disorders. TCRdb independently ran MiXCR on the 5' RACE reads; one entry per CDR3 protein. The table lists fewer than 20,000 distinct CDR3 sequences, roughly 10% of them singletons. The sample taken for sequencing was CD8+ T cells from blood. Source of these receptors: a woman aged 45-60 years in good health.

This chain joins TRBV15 and TRBJ2-7; 11 nucleotides line up with TRBD1. Trimming at V came to 4 bases and at J to 3 bases, leaving 2 bases not matched to a gene. The germline gives CDR1 LNHNV, CDR2 YYDKDF (reference sequence). The CDR3 contains 14 residues. CDR3 loop: CATSMGTGGYEQYF. CDR3 nucleotide sequence: TGTGCCACCAGCATGGGGACAGGGGGCTACGAGCAGTACTTC.

At least ten counts were recorded for this clonotype. The gene calls are TRBV27 and TRBJ1-4; D remains ambiguous. The CDR3 contains 13 residues. Looked up from germline, CDR1 is MNHEY and CDR2 is SMNVEV (reference sequence). V was cut by 8 bases and J by 7 bases, with 14 bases left in between. This chain's CDR3 is CASWTASSEKLFF. CDR3 nucleotide sequence: TGTGCCAGCTGGACCGCCAGTTCTGAAAAACTGTTTTTT.

This clonotype was counted ten times or more. The rearrangement joins TRBV30 to TRBJ2-4; D might be TRBD1 or TRBD2, each matching 6 bases. V was trimmed by 3 bases and J by 6 bases, leaving 9 bases between them. This CDR3 has 12 amino acids. Germline V CDR1 and CDR2: GTSNPN, SVGIG (reference sequence). The CDR3 DNA follows: TGTGCCTGGAGCGGGGGCACAAACATTCAGTACTTC. Its protein is CAWSGGTNIQYF. Full variable domain (rest looked up from reference TRBV30 and TRBJ2-4): SQTIHQWPATLVQPVGSPLSLECTVEGTSNPNLYWYRQAAGRGLQLLFYSVGIGQISSEVPQNLSASRPQDRQFILSSKKLLLSDSGFYLCAWSGGTNIQYFGAGTRLSVL.

This clonotype came up many times. This chain links TRBV6-6 with TRBJ1-5, with 8 bases identical to TRBD1. Unmatched junction bases numbered 6, after V lost 7 bases and J lost 4 bases. Germline-derived CDR1 and CDR2 are MNHNY and SVGAGI (reference sequence). CDR3 length: 14 residues. CDR3: CASNSRGQNQPQHF. CDR3 nucleotides: TGTGCCAGCAATTCCAGGGGGCAGAATCAGCCCCAGCATTTT.

This clonotype is labeled medium-sized. The chain couples TRBV28 to TRBJ1-5, with D possibly matching TRBD1 (5 bases). The CDR3 extends over 18 amino acids. Germline V CDR1 and CDR2: MDHEN, SYDVKM. Deletions cut 7 bases from V and 0 bases from J, with 22 bases between. CDR3 sequence: CASTSPPRWDASNQPQHF. The CDR3 region has the DNA TGTGCCAGCACTTCTCCACCCCGATGGGACGCTAGCAATCAGCCCCAGCATTTT. Full variable domain (missing parts from reference TRBV28 and TRBJ1-5): DVKVTQSSRYLVKRTGEKVFLECVQDMDHENMFWYRQDPGLGLRLIYFSYDVKMKEKGDIPEGYSVSREKKERFSLILESASTNQTSMYLCASTSPPRWDASNQPQHFGDGTRLSIL.

This clonotype has at least ten counts. The gene calls are TRBV28 and TRBJ2-1; the D call may be TRBD1 or TRBD2 (5 bases each). The CDR3 consists of 14 residues. The germline V gene encodes CDR1 MDHEN and CDR2 SYDVKM. Trimming cost V 10 bases and J 8 bases, with 21 bases left between them. CDR3 sequence: CATNLGTWAYEQFF. The CDR3 region has the DNA TGTGCCACTAATCTGGGGACGTGGGCCTATGAGCAGTTCTTC.

The table lists this clonotype with many counts. The J gene is TRBJ2-7, the V gene TRBV20-1, with D hard to call. V lost 2 bases, J lost 6 bases, and 14 bases lay in between. CDR1 is DFQATT, CDR2 SNEGSKA, per germline (reference sequence). The CDR3 runs 13 residues. CDR3 protein: CSARSRTLPEQYF. CDR3 bases: TGCAGTGCTAGATCCCGGACCCTCCCCGAGCAGTACTTC.

This clonotype showed up many times. This chain links TRBV27 with TRBJ1-1; 7 nucleotides match TRBD1. This CDR3 spans 15 amino acids. Germline assignment: CDR1 MNHEY and CDR2 SMNVEV (reference sequence). Trimming at V came to 5 bases and at J to 3 bases, leaving 9 bases not matched to a gene. CDR3 in DNA: TGTGCCAGCAGTAAACAGGGGCGGGGAGACACTGAAGCTTTCTTT. The encoded protein is CASSKQGRGDTEAFF.

This clonotype was seen at least ten times. This rearrangement joins TRBV12-3 or TRBV12-4 to TRBJ1-5; 8 bases are a match to TRBD1. V lost 5 bases and J lost 4; bases outside the gene matches: 10. CDR3 size: 16 residues. The CDR3 DNA reads TGTGCCAGCAGTCCGACTAAAACAGGGGGGAATCAGCCCCAGCATTTT. Its protein is CASSPTKTGGNQPQHF.

This clonotype appeared many times. This chain joins TRBV20-1 and TRBJ2-1, with D unresolved. Per germline, CDR1 DFQATT and CDR2 SNEGSKA (reference sequence). The CDR3 loop spans 13 amino acids. Trimming took 6 bases from V and 3 from J, leaving 12 bases between them. In DNA, the CDR3 is TGCAGTGCAGTCCCGAACAGCTACAATGAGCAGTTCTTC. As protein: CSAVPNSYNEQFF.

In this sample, this clonotype turned up many times. This sequence joins TRBV5-1 and TRBJ2-1; the D gene is possibly TRBD2 (6 bases). Germline values: CDR1 SGHRS, CDR2 YFSETQ. The length of the CDR3 is 14 residues. V gave up 4 bases and J gave up 9 bases, with 17 bases separating them. CDR3: CASSAGRDGFEQFF. The CDR3 region has the DNA TGCGCCAGCAGCGCGGGAAGGGACGGGTTTGAGCAGTTCTTC.